Listed below are T cell receptor beta chains from one sample, sequenced in a study of control samples from healthy donors and cancer patients. TCRdb keeps only in-frame clones here, not all; method: immunoSEQ multiplex PCR. The repertoire holds some 7,000 clones, 82% seen once, with around 30% in the top ten. Sequencing was performed on PBMCs. These receptors were taken from a man between 65 and 85 years old with lung cancer. The CDR3 runs from the conserved cysteine through the conserved F or W.

>TRBJ1-3|TRBV5-4
CASSQAGSGNTIYF
>TRBJ2-1|TRBV2
CASSEDSGSNEQFF
>TRBJ1-1|TRBV19
CASSARAVNTEAFF
>TRBJ2-7|TRBV28
CASSSTGGYEQYF
>TRBJ1-5|TRBV6-4
CASSGQFGSNQPQHF
>TRBJ2-1|TRBV11-3
CASRSSGPYNEQFF
>TRBJ2-1|TRBV2
CASSAITVYNEQFF
>TRBJ2-3|TRBV7-2
CASSFPTDTQYF
>TRBJ1-5|TRBV25-1
CASSESDRIQPQHF
>TRBJ2-7|TRBV28
CASSPPGYQTYEQYF
>TRBJ1-4|TRBV3-1/TRBV3-2
CASSRVEKLFF
>TRBJ2-1|TRBV7-6
CASSREGGPVYEQFF
>TRBJ1-4|TRBV7-6
CASSMTATTNEKLFF
>TRBJ2-3|TRBV28
CASSYRVDTQYF
>TRBJ1-1|TRBV5-4
CASSLVTGGATEAFF
>TRBJ2-7|TRBV7-8
CASSLDRDRSYEQYF
>TRBJ2-1|TRBV27
CASSSEEGRDEQFF
>TRBJ2-2|TRBV12-5
CASGFGGGPTGELFF
>TRBJ2-7|TRBV12-3/TRBV12-4
CASSAGFSYEQYF
>TRBJ2-1|TRBV10-3
CAISPGTSEGYNEQFF
>TRBJ2-7|TRBV9
CASSPSGRVLDEQYF
>TRBJ2-7|TRBV28
CASSLLAGGGEQYF
>TRBJ2-5|TRBV18
CASSPPPGGETQYF
>TRBJ2-2|TRBV5-5
CASSWTSGSTGELFF
>TRBJ2-7|TRBV10-2
CASGDSGKQYF
>TRBJ2-7|TRBV7-2
CASSRDAASYEQYF
>TRBJ2-7|TRBV2
CASSWGSTYEQYF
>TRBJ2-3|TRBV5-1
CACQLASSTDTQYF
>TRBJ2-5|TRBV6-2/TRBV6-3
CASSPWTGDWETQYF